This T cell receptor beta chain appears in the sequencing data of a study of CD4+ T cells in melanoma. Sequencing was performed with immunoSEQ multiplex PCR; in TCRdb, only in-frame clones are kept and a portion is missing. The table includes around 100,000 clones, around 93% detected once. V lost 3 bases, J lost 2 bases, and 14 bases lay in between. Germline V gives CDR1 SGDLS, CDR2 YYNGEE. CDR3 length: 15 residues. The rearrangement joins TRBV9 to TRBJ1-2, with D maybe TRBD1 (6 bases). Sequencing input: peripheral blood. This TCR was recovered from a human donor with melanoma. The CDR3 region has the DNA TGTGCCAGCAGCGCGGACAGCCTAACAAACTATGGCTACACCTTC. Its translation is CASSADSLTNYGYTF.